The next 28 T cell receptor beta chains were all read from a single sample in a study of shared clonotypes between healthy human individuals. TCRdb's copy holds only in-frame clones and misses some; the assay was immunoSEQ multiplex PCR. This sample has about 2 million clones, with 85% to 95% found just once. Sequencing input: naive CD4+ T cells sorted from blood. The subset: CD45RA+ positively selected. The receptor source for this set is a man between 18 and 35 years old in good health.

The V and J genes are TRBV30 and TRBJ2-7; no firm D call. This CDR3 has 13 residues. V dropped 3 bases and J dropped 0 bases, with 9 bases sitting between them. Germline assignment: CDR1 GTSNPN and CDR2 SVGIG (reference sequence). The chain's CDR3 is CAWSFRSSYEQYF. CDR3 nucleotide sequence: TGTGCCTGGAGCTTTAGGAGCTCCTACGAGCAGTACTTC.

CDR3 in amino acids: CASSSDRNIQYF. For the CDR3, the DNA is TGTGCCAGCAGTTCTGACAGGAACATTCAGTACTTC. This rearrangement joins TRBV7-2 to TRBJ2-4; D is perhaps TRBD1 (6 bases). V lost 6 bases and J 7 bases, leaving 10 bases between the germline ends. CDR1 is SGHTA, CDR2 FQGNSA, per germline. This CDR3 spans 12 amino acids.

This rearrangement joins TRBV7-2 to TRBJ2-7; 8 bases map to TRBD2. Germline trimming cut 1 base from V and 8 bases from J; bases unmatched to any gene: 13. Germline loops: CDR1 SGHTA, CDR2 FQGNSA. This CDR3 has 16 residues. DNA of the CDR3: TGTGCCAGCAGCTTAGTAGGAACCAGCGGGGGCTGGAAGCAGTACTTC. Translating it yields CASSLVGTSGGWKQYF.

This chain connects TRBV21-1 to TRBJ2-7. TRBV21-1 represents a pseudogene. The CDR3 has 14 amino acids. This CDR3 is CASSKKEGPYEQYF. The CDR3 coding sequence is TGTGCCAGCAGCAAAAAAGAGGGGCCCTACGAGCAGTACTTC.

CDR3 in amino acids: CASKDRGNYGYTF. The CDR3 DNA is TGTGCCAGCAAAGACAGGGGGAACTATGGCTACACCTTC. The chain uses TRBV19 and TRBJ1-2; TRBD1 matches 9 bases. Looked up from germline, CDR1 is LNHDA and CDR2 is SQIVND (reference sequence). Trimming took 9 bases from V and 2 from J; bases not matched to a gene: 4. The CDR3 extends over 13 amino acids.

With regard to this clone: Other DNA sequences from this sample encode an identical CDR3 as well. The rearrangement links TRBV5-4 to TRBJ2-7; D call uncertain. The V gene lost 1 base and the J gene lost 0 bases, with 2 bases spanning the gap. This CDR3 is built from 12 residues. Germline CDR1 is SGHNT and CDR2 is YYREEE (reference sequence). The CDR3 DNA is TGTGCCAGCAGCTTGAACTCCTACGAGCAGTACTTC. This gives the protein CASSLNSYEQYF.

V gene TRBV2 combines with J gene TRBJ1-4, with a weak D call TRBD1 (5 bases). There are 15 residues in the CDR3. The germline V gene encodes CDR1 SNHLY and CDR2 FYNNEI. Trimming cost V 7 bases and J 5 bases, with 17 bases left between them. As DNA, the CDR3 is TGTGCCAGCATGATAACGACAGTAATGAATGAAAAACTGTTTTTT. Encoded protein: CASMITTVMNEKLFF.

The chain joins TRBV15 to TRBJ2-1; D may be TRBD1 or TRBD2 (5 bases each). The V gene lost 6 bases and the J gene lost 7 bases, with 19 bases spanning the gap. This CDR3 spans 15 amino acids. CDR1 is LNHNV and CDR2 is YYDKDF in the germline V gene (reference sequence). CDR3 region: CATRSGEFWGNEQFF. CDR3 DNA: TGTGCCACCAGATCAGGAGAGTTCTGGGGGAATGAGCAGTTCTTC. Supplemented by reference TRBV15 and TRBJ2-1, the full variable domain reads DAMVIQNPRYQVTQFGKPVTLSCSQTLNHNVMYWYQQKSSQAPKLLFHYYDKDFNNEADTPDNFQSRRPNTSFCFLDIRSPGLGDTAMYLCATRSGEFWGNEQFFGPGTRLTVL.

The V gene is TRBV5-4, the J gene TRBJ1-2; D remains ambiguous. The germline V gene has CDR1 SGHNT and CDR2 YYREEE (reference sequence). V gave up 8 bases and J gave up 7 bases, with 21 bases separating them. CDR3 length: 14 residues. The CDR3 here is CASYSRQAPIGYTF. The CDR3 region has the DNA TGTGCCAGTTATTCGAGACAAGCCCCTATTGGCTACACCTTC.

The chain joins TRBV7-2 to TRBJ1-2; tentative D call: TRBD1 (5 bases). V was shortened by 5 bases and J by 7 bases, with 8 bases between the two germline ends. The V gene's germline CDR1 is SGHTA and CDR2 FQGNSA. The CDR3 totals 11 residues. CDR3 sequence reads: CASSVGVGYTF. The CDR3 DNA reads as TGTGCCAGCAGCGTAGGGGTTGGCTACACCTTC.

This rearrangement joins TRBV5-6 to TRBJ2-5; weak D call: TRBD1 (6 bases). The CDR3 runs to 15 residues. Trimming pared 2 bases from V and 4 bases from J, leaving 15 bases between. Germline CDR1 SGHDT, CDR2 YYEEEE. The CDR3 loop reads CASSLGQRASETQYF. CDR3 coding DNA: TGTGCCAGCAGCTTAGGACAGAGGGCTTCAGAGACCCAGTACTTC.

The genes are TRBV6-4 and TRBJ1-6; 7 positions match TRBD1. Germline CDR1 reads MRHNA; CDR2 reads SNTAGT. There are 15 residues in the CDR3. V shed 2 bases and J 13 bases; nucleotides not matched to a gene: 11. This CDR3 reads CASSDEGARPIPLHF. The CDR3 nucleotides read TGTGCCAGCAGTGACGAGGGGGCCAGGCCCATCCCCCTCCACTTT.

V usage is TRBV6-1 and J usage is TRBJ1-2; TRBD1 matches 10 bases. This CDR3 comprises 15 residues. Per germline, CDR1 MNHNS and CDR2 SASEGT. With 5 bases clipped from V and 5 bases from J, the junction kept 8 bases outside the gene matches. The CDR3 DNA reads TGTGCCAGCAGTATCAATCCGGGACAGGGGTATGGCTACACCTTC. The encoded protein is CASSINPGQGYGYTF.

The sample holds one count of this clone. This sample also contains other DNA sequences that code for the same CDR3. This chain connects TRBV18 to TRBJ2-1, with 11 bases lining up with TRBD2. The CDR3 totals 15 residues. J gave up 4 bases and V 2 bases, and 1 base lay outside the gene matches. CDR1 KGHSH and CDR2 LQKENI come from the germline V gene. The CDR3 DNA follows: TGTGCCAGCTCACCAGGGACTAGCGGATACAATGAGCAGTTCTTC. Translating it yields CASSPGTSGYNEQFF.

The genes are TRBV30 and TRBJ2-5, with D perhaps TRBD2 (6 bases). From germline, CDR1 is GTSNPN and CDR2 SVGIG (reference sequence). The CDR3 is 14 residues long. Trimming took off 5 bases at V and 2 bases at J, with 15 bases between the two ends. CDR3 in DNA: TGTGCCTGGGAGGATTGGCGGGGTCAAGAGACCCAGTACTTC. This translates into CAWEDWRGQETQYF.

The chain couples TRBV7-2 to TRBJ2-1; weak D call: TRBD1 (5 bases). The CDR3 length is 12 residues. Germline V lookup: CDR1 SGHTA, CDR2 FQGNSA. V lost 5 bases, J lost 6 bases, and 8 bases lay in between. The CDR3 region is CASSRQFNEQFF. The DNA for the CDR3 is TGTGCCAGCAGCCGACAGTTCAATGAGCAGTTCTTC.

This chain uses TRBV11-2 with TRBJ2-2, with unresolved D. V was cut by 3 bases and J by 1 base, with 9 bases left in between. Looked up from germline, CDR1 is SGHAT and CDR2 is FQNNGV. The CDR3 has 15 residues. CDR3 DNA sequence: TGTGCCAGCAGCTTCCCTTCGGGGAACACCGGGGAGCTGTTTTTT. Encoded protein: CASSFPSGNTGELFF.

This chain connects TRBV19 to TRBJ2-1; maybe TRBD1 (5 bases). The length of the CDR3 is 12 residues. Germline-derived CDR1 and CDR2 are LNHDA and SQIVND (reference sequence). V gave up 3 bases and J gave up 9 bases, with 9 bases separating them. The DNA for the CDR3 is TGTGCCAGTAGTATGTCTAGGGGTGAGCAGTTCTTC. This translates into CASSMSRGEQFF.

CDR3 coding DNA: TGTGCCAGCGTGCGACATTACTCTGGGGCCAACGTCCTGACTTTC. Its translation: CASVRHYSGANVLTF. V is TRBV6-1 and J is TRBJ2-6; D unresolved. Between the trimmed V and J ends, which lost 8 bases and 0 bases, there was a span of 11 bases. Germline CDR1 MNHNS, CDR2 SASEGT. The CDR3 spans 15 residues.

The J gene is TRBJ1-2, the V gene TRBV7-3; D might be TRBD1 (6 bases). The V gene's germline CDR1 is SGHTA and CDR2 FQGTGA. The CDR3 runs to 17 residues. V was trimmed by 4 bases and J by 8 bases, leaving 26 bases between them. CDR3 residues: CASSSQGGLPTPAGYTF. CDR3 sequence (DNA): TGTGCCAGCAGCTCACAGGGCGGCCTCCCAACGCCGGCGGGCTACACCTTC.

The CDR3 nucleotides read TGCAGCGTCTCCCGCCAGGGGGCATATGAGCAGTTCTTC. This translates into CSVSRQGAYEQFF. V and J are TRBV29-1 and TRBJ2-1; 8 positions match TRBD1. The J segment lost 8 bases and the V segment lost 6 bases, leaving 9 bases of the junction unmatched. The germline V gene has CDR1 SQVTM and CDR2 ANQGSEA. The CDR3 covers 13 residues.

The chain is built from TRBV4-3 and TRBJ2-3; D is perhaps TRBD1 (6 bases). This CDR3 has 16 residues. Germline V gene data show CDR1 as LGHNA and CDR2 as YSLEER. V dropped 0 bases and J dropped 3 bases, with 13 bases sitting between them. CDR3 sequence reads: CASSQDPRDNTDTQYF. DNA of the CDR3: TGCGCCAGCAGCCAAGATCCCAGGGACAATACAGATACGCAGTATTTT.

Regarding this clone: Other DNA sequences from this sample encode an identical CDR3 as well. V usage is TRBV7-9 and J usage is TRBJ1-2; no definite D call. Germline lookup yields CDR1 SEHNR and CDR2 FQNEAQ (reference sequence). V dropped 0 bases and J dropped 7 bases, with 6 bases sitting between them. The CDR3 has 12 residues. CDR3 sequence reads: CASSLALGGYTF. CDR3 nucleotides: TGTGCCAGCAGCTTAGCGCTTGGTGGCTACACCTTC.

J is TRBJ2-3 and V is TRBV5-1; a possible D gene is TRBD2 (6 bases). Between the trimmed V and J ends, which lost 0 bases and 4 bases, there was a span of 15 bases. CDR1 and CDR2 (germline): SGHRS, YFSETQ. The CDR3 loop spans 16 amino acids. In DNA, the CDR3 is TGCGCCAGCAGCTTGGGTGGGGGAGGTGGAGCAGATACGCAGTATTTT. This gives the protein CASSLGGGGGADTQYF.

V is TRBV7-9 and J is TRBJ2-7; TRBD2 matches 8 bases. Trimming took 2 bases from V and 0 from J; bases not matched to a gene: 6. Germline CDR1 SEHNR, CDR2 FQNEAQ (reference sequence). The CDR3 has 16 amino acids. The CDR3 spells CASSLISGGPSYEQYF. CDR3 nucleotide sequence: TGTGCCAGCAGCTTAATCAGCGGGGGCCCCTCCTACGAGCAGTACTTC.

The gene calls are TRBV6-1 and TRBJ2-5; the D gene is possibly TRBD2 (6 bases). CDR1 and CDR2 from the germline V gene are MNHNS and SASEGT. CDR3 length: 13 residues. V was clipped by 8 bases and J by 3 bases, with 13 bases between them. The CDR3 bases are TGTGCCAGCCGGGGGAAAGCAAAAGAGACCCAGTACTTC. It translates to CASRGKAKETQYF.

The J gene is TRBJ2-3, the V gene TRBV27; 7 bases map to TRBD1. The CDR3 runs to 19 residues. J gave up 4 bases and V 8 bases, and 24 bases lay outside the gene matches. Germline CDR1 is MNHEY and CDR2 is SMNVEV (reference sequence). The CDR3 loop is CASRTHLGDRDIIADTQYF. The CDR3 coding sequence is TGTGCCAGCCGTACCCACCTCGGAGACAGGGATATCATTGCAGATACGCAGTATTTT.

This clone was detected only once. The rearrangement uses TRBV10-2 and TRBJ2-4, with 9 bases aligning to TRBD2. Per germline, CDR1 WSHSY and CDR2 SAAADI. CDR3 length: 15 amino acids. With 5 bases clipped from V and 3 bases from J, the junction kept 5 bases outside the gene matches. The CDR3 spells CASSQSGRFKNIQYF. The DNA of the CDR3 is TGCGCCAGCAGTCAGAGCGGGAGGTTCAAAAACATTCAGTACTTC.